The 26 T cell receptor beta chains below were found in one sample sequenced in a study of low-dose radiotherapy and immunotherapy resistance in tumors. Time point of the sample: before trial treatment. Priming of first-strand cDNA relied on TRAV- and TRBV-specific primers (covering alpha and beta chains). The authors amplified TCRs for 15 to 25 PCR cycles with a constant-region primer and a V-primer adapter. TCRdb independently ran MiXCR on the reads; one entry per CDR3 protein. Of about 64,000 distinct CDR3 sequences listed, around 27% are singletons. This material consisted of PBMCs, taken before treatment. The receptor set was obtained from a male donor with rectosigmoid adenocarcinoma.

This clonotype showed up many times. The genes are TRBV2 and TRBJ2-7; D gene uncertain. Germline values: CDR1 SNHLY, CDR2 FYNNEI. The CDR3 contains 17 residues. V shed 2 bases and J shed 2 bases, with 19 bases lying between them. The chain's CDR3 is CASSEPSLRADPYEQYF. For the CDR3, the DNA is TGTGCCAGCAGTGAACCCTCCCTACGGGCGGACCCCTACGAGCAGTACTTC. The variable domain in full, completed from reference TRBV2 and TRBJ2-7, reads EPEVTQTPSHQVTQMGQEVILRCVPISNHLYFYWYRQILGQKVEFLVSFYNNEISEKSEIFDDQFSVERPDGSNFTLKIRSTKLEDSAMYFCASSEPSLRADPYEQYFGPGTRLTVT.

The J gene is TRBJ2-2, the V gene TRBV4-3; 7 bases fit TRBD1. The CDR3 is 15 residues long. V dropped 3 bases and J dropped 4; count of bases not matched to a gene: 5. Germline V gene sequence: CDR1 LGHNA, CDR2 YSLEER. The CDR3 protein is CASSQYTGATGELFF. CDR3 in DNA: TGCGCCAGCAGCCAGTATACAGGGGCCACCGGGGAGCTGTTTTTT.

The CDR3 spells CASSLSPPGNIKNIQYF. The DNA for the CDR3 is TGTGCCAGCAGTTTATCGCCTCCCGGAAATATCAAAAACATTCAGTACTTC. The rearrangement uses TRBV27 and TRBJ2-4; D gene unclear. This CDR3 comprises 17 residues. The germline gives CDR1 MNHEY, CDR2 SMNVEV (reference sequence). V was shortened by 0 bases and J by 3 bases, with 15 bases between the two germline ends.

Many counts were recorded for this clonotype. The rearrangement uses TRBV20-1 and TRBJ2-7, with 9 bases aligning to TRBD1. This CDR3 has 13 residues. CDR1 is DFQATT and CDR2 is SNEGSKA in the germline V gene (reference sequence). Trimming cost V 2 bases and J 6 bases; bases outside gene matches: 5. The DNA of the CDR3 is TGCAGTGCTAGATCCGGACAGGGGAGCGAGCAGTACTTC. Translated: CSARSGQGSEQYF.

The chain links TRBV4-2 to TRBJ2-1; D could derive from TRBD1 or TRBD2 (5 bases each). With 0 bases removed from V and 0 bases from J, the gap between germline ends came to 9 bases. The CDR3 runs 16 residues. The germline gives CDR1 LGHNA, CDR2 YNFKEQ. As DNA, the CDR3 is TGTGCCAGCAGCCAAGACAGGGCGGGCTCCTACAATGAGCAGTTCTTC. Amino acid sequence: CASSQDRAGSYNEQFF.

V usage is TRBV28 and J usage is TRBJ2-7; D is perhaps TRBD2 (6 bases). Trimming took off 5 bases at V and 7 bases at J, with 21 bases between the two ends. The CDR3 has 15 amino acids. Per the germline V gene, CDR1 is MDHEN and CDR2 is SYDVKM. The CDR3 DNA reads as TGTGCCAGCAGTGGTCTGGACTACTCGTCGAAAGAGCAGTACTTC. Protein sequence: CASSGLDYSSKEQYF.

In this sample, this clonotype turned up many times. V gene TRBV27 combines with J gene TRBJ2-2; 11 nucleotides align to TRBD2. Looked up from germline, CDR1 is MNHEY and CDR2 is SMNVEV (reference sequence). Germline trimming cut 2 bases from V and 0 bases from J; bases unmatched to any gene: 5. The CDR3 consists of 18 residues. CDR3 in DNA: TGTGCCAGCAGTTTAATAGGACTAGCGGGCTCGAACACCGGGGAGCTGTTTTTT. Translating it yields CASSLIGLAGSNTGELFF.

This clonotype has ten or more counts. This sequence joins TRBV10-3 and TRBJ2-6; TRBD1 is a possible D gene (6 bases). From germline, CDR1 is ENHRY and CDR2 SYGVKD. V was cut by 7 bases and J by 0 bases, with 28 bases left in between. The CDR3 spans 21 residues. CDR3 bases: TGTGCCATCACCCTCCTAATTCAAGGGGGACAACCTCGCTCTGGGGCCAACGTCCTGACTTTC. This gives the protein CAITLLIQGGQPRSGANVLTF.

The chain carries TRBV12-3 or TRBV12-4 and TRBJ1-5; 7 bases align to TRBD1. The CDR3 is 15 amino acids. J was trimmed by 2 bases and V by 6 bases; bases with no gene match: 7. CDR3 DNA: TGTGCCAGCAGGCAGGGGGAGGTGGGCAATCAGCCCCAGCATTTT. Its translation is CASRQGEVGNQPQHF.

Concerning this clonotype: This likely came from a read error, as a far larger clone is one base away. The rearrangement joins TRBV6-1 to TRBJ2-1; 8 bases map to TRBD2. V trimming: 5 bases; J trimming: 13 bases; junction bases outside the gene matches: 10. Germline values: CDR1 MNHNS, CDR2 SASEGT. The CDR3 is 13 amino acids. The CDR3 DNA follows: TGTGCCAGCAGTAAGACCCGGGAGGGCATTCAGTTCTTC. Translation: CASSKTREGIQFF.

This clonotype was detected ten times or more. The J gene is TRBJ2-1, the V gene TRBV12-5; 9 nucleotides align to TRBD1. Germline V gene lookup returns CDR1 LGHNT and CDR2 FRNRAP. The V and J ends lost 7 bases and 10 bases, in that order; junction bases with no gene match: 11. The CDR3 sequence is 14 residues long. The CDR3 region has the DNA TGTGCTAGTGAGCCGGGACAGGGAAGGCGGGAGCAGTTCTTC. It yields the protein CASEPGQGRREQFF.

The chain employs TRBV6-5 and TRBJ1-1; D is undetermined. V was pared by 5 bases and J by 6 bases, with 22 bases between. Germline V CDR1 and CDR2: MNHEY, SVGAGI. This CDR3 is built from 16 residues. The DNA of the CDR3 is TGTGCCAGCAGTCCCGTCGGCCTCCCGGAGGACCCTGAAGCTTTCTTT. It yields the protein CASSPVGLPEDPEAFF.

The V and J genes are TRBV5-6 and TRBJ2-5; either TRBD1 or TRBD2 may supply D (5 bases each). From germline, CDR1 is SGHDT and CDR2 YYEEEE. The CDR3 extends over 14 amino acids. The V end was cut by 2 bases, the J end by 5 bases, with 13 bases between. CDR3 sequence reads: CASSFPGTGETQYF. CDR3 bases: TGTGCCAGCAGCTTCCCAGGGACCGGGGAGACCCAGTACTTC.

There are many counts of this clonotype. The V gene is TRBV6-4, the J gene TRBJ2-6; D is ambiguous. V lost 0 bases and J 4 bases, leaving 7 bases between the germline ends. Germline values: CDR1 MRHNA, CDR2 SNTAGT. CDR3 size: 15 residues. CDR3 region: CASSDSGQGANVLTF. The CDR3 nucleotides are TGTGCCAGCAGTGACTCGGGTCAAGGGGCCAACGTCCTGACTTTC.

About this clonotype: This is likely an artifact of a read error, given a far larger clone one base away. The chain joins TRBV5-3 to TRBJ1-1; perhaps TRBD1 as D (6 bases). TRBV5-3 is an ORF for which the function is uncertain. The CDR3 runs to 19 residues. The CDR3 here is CASSLKMYGGRGKGAEAFF. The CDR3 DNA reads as TGTGCCAGCAGCTTGAAAATGTATGGGGGGCGCGGGAAGGGCGCTGAAGCTTTCTTT.

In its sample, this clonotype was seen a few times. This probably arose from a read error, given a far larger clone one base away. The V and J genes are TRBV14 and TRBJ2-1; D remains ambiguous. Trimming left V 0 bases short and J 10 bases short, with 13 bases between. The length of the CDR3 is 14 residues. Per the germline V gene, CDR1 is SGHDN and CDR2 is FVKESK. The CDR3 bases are TGTGCCAGCAGCCAAGAACGAGGTGTCGGGGAGCAGTTCTTC. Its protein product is CASSQERGVGEQFF.

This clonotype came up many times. The CDR3 here is CASSRELLRGNTDTQYF. The CDR3 region has the DNA TGTGCCAGCAGTCGAGAACTGCTCAGGGGCAACACAGATACGCAGTATTTT. This chain links TRBV6-6 with TRBJ2-3, with D possibly matching TRBD1 (6 bases). The germline V gene encodes CDR1 MNHNY and CDR2 SVGAGI (reference sequence). CDR3 length equals 17 residues. V lost 5 bases and J 2 bases, leaving 20 bases between the germline ends.

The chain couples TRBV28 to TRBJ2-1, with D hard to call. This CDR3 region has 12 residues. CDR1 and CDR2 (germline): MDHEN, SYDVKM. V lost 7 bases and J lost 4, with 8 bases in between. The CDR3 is CASTGSYNEQFF. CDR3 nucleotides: TGTGCCAGCACGGGCTCGTACAATGAGCAGTTCTTC.

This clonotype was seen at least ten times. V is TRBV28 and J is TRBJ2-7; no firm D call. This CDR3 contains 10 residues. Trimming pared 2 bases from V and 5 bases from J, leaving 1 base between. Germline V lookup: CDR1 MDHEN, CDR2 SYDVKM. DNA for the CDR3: TGTGCCAGCAGTTTAAACGAGCAGTACTTC. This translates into CASSLNEQYF.

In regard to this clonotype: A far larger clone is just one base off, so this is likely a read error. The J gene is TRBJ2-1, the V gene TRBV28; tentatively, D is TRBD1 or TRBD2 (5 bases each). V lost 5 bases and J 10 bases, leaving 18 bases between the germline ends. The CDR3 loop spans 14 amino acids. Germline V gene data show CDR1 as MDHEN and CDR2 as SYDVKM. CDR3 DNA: TGTGCCAGCAGTCGTGGGGGATTGACCTACGAGCAGTTCTTC. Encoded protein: CASSRGGLTYEQFF.

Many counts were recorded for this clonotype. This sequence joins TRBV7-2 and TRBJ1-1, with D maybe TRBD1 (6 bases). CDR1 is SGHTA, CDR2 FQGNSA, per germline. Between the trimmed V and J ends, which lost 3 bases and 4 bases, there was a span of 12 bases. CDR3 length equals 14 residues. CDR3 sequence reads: CASSFGGEITEAFF. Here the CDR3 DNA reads TGTGCCAGCAGCTTCGGGGGCGAGATCACTGAAGCTTTCTTT. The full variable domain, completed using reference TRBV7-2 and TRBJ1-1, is GAGVSQSPSNKVTEKGKDVELRCDPISGHTALYWYRQSLGQGLEFLIYFQGNSAPDKSGLPSDRFSAERTGGSVSTLTIQRTQQEDSAVYLCASSFGGEITEAFFGQGTRLTVV.

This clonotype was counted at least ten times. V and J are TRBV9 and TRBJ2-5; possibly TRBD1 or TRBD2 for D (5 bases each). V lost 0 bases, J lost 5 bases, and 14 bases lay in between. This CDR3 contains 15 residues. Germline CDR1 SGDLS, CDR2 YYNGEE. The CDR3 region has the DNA TGTGCCAGCAGCGTAGGTTTTAGAGGGGAGGAGACCCAGTACTTC. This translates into CASSVGFRGEETQYF.

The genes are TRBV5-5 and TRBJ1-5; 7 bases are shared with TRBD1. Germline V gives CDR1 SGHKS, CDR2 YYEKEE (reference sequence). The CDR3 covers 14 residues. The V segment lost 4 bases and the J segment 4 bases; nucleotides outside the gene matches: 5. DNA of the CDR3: TGTGCCAGCAGCCCCGGGACAGAAAATCAGCCCCAGCATTTT. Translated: CASSPGTENQPQHF.

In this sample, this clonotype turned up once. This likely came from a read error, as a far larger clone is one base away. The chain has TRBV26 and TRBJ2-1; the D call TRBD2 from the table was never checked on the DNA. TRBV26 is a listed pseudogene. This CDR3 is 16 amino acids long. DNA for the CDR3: TGTGCCTGCAGTTCCGGGGGGGCCGAGCAAAACAATGAGCAGTTCTTC. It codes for CACSSGGAEQNNEQFF.

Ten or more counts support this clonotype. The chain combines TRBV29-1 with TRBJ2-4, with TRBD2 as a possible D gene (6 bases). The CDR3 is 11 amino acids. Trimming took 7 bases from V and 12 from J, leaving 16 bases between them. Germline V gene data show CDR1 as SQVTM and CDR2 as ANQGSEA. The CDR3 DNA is TGCAGCGCAGATCAGGGAGGCGATCAGTACTTC. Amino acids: CSADQGGDQYF.

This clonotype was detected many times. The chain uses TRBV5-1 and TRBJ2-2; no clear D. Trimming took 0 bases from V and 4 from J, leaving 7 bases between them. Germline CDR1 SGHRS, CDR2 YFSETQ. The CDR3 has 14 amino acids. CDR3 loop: CASSLEASTGELFF. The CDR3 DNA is TGCGCCAGCAGCTTGGAGGCGTCCACCGGGGAGCTGTTTTTT.